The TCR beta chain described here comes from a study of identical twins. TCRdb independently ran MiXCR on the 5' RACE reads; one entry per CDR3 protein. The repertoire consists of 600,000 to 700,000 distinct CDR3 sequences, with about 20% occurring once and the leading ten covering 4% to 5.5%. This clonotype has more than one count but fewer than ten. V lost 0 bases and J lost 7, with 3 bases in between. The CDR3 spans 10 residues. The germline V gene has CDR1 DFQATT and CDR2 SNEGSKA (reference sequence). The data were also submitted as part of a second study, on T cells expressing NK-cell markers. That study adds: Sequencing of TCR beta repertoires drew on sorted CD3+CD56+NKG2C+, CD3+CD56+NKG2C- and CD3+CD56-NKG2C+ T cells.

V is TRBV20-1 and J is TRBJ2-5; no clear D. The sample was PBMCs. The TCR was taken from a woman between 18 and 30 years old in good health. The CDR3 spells CSARDGTQYF. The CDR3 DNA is TGCAGTGCTAGAGATGGGACCCAGTACTTC.